This TCR beta chain was sequenced in a study of T cell changes during pregnancy in multiple sclerosis. Here immunoSEQ multiplex PCR was the method, and the copy in TCRdb shows in-frame clones only, minus some. The table has around 60,000 clones, 90% to 95% seen once. The V segment lost 0 bases and the J segment 5 bases; nucleotides outside the gene matches: 9. The CDR3 totals 16 residues. From germline, CDR1 is SGHRS and CDR2 YFSETQ. The sequence was obtained from a female donor with multiple sclerosis, enrolled in a pregnancy study. The source was CD8+ T cells from peripheral blood mononuclear cells, collected in the third trimester of pregnancy. The chain has TRBV5-1 and TRBJ1-1; TRBD1 agrees at 8 bases. CDR3 nucleotides: TGCGCCAGCAGCTTGGTCTCCGTCGACAGGGGAACTGAAGCTTTCTTT. It encodes CASSLVSVDRGTEAFF.